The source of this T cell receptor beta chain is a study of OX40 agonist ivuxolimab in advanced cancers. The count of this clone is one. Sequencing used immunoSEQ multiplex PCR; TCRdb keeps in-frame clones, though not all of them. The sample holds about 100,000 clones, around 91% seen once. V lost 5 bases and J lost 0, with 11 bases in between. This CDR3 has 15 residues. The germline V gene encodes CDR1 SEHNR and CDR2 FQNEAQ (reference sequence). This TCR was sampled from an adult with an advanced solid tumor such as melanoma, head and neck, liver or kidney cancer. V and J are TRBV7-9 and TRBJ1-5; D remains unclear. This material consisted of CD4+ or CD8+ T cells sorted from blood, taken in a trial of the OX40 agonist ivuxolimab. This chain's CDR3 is CASSPGEYSNQPQHF. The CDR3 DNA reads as TGTGCCAGCAGCCCCGGCGAATATAGCAATCAGCCCCAGCATTTT.